Detailed here is one TCR beta chain. Its antigen is not known. The data belong to a study of cytomegalovirus exposure and HLA in healthy donors. Study in general: Researchers previously reported finding fewer than 140 million unique TCR beta sequences from roughly 170 million T cells. When fewer than 500 donors were genotyped, about 86% of them were found to fall in the Caucasian-associated ancestry cluster. Inside one of the first data releases sat roughly 80 million unique TCRs taken from HLA-typed donors. The study, taken as a whole, reports: Among the CMV-associated chains, three were confirmed in vitro as specific for CMV antigens.

PCR employed 60 Vbeta and 13 Jbeta primers. Assay used: immunoSEQ multiplex PCR; TCRdb lists only in-frame clones, some missing. The data show about 130,000 clones, with about 80% seen just once and 2% to 2.5% held by the top ten. The CDR3 runs 15 residues. The J segment lost 2 bases and the V segment lost 3 bases, leaving 5 bases of the junction unmatched. Germline-derived CDR1 and CDR2 are SGDLS and YYNGEE. The source is a man aged 25 to 40 in good health and CMV-seronegative. Sequencing used PBMCs. V usage is TRBV9 and J usage is TRBJ1-1; 9 bases line up with TRBD1. The DNA of the CDR3 is TGTGCCAGCAGCGGTGGGACAGGGAAAAACACTGAAGCTTTCTTT. Translating gives CASSGGTGKNTEAFF.